This T cell receptor (beta chain) was obtained from a study of T cell changes during pregnancy in multiple sclerosis. Sequencing used immunoSEQ multiplex PCR; TCRdb keeps in-frame clones, though not all of them. The sample lists some 71,000 clones, 92% occurring once. The CDR3 is 15 amino acids. Trimming took 4 bases from V and 4 from J; bases not matched to a gene: 6. CDR1 SGHRS and CDR2 YFSETQ come from the germline V gene. The TCR was taken from a female donor with multiple sclerosis, enrolled in a pregnancy study. The sample was peripheral blood, taken after pregnancy. This chain uses TRBV5-1 with TRBJ2-3; 10 nucleotides align to TRBD1. CDR3 region: CASSGGQGQADTQYF. CDR3 coding DNA: TGCGCCAGCAGCGGGGGACAGGGGCAGGCAGATACGCAGTATTTT.